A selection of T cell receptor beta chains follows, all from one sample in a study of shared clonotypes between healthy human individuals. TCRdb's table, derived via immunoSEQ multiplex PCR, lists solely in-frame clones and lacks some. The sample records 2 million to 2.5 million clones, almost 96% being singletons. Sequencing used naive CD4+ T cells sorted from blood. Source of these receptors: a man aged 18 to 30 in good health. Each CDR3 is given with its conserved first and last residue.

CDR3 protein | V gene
CSAYYNEQFF | TRBV20-1
CASSPRGKSTDTQYF | TRBV11-3
CASSPWGTDNTEAFF | TRBV18
CASSLVGQAMIYEQYF | TRBV5-6
CAWSAGSEDTQYF | TRBV30
CASSSAGDTQYF | TRBV28
CTSRGTGTGQGPLHF | TRBV1
CASSLASTGSPTIYF | TRBV7-9
CAWRLAGAYEQYF | TRBV30
CAISVTSQIYEQYF | TRBV10-3